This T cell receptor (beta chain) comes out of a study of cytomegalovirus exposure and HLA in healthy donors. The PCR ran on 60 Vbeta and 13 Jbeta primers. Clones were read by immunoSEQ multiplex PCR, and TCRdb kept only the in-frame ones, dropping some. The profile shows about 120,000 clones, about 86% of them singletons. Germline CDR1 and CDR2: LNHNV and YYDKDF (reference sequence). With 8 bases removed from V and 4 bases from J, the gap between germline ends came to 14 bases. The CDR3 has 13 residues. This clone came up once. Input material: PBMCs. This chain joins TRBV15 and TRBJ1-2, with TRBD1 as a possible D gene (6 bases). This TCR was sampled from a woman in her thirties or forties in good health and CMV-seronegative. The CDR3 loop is CATEGGGGYGYTF. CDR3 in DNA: TGTGCCACCGAGGGTGGGGGCGGCTATGGCTACACCTTC.